The 2 T cell receptor beta chains presented below share a single source sample, sequenced in a study of blood T cell repertoires in COVID-19. Method: immunoSEQ multiplex PCR; TCRdb's copy keeps in-frame clones and lacks some. The sample gives more than 85,000 clones, approximately 75% of which show up once; about 4% is in the top ten. Sequences were obtained from peripheral blood. These receptor sequences come from a woman aged 50 to 60 with acute or convalescent COVID-19.

The chain has TRBV5-1 and TRBJ1-1, with 8 positions matching TRBD1. This CDR3 is built from 18 residues. V lost 1 base to trimming and J lost 5 bases; unmatched junction nucleotides: 16. Per germline, CDR1 SGHRS and CDR2 YFSETQ. Here the CDR3 DNA reads TGCGCCAGCAGCTTGTTCGGTAGCCAGGGGGCGCAGAAAACTGAAGCTTTCTTT. Its translation is CASSLFGSQGAQKTEAFF.

The CDR3 spells CASTLGQSSGNTIYF. The CDR3 region has the DNA TGTGCCAGTACCCTCGGACAGAGCTCTGGAAACACCATATATTTT. The rearrangement joins TRBV19 to TRBJ1-3, with D maybe TRBD1 (6 bases). CDR3 size: 15 residues. V was clipped by 7 bases and J by 0 bases, with 13 bases between them. The germline CDR1 and CDR2 sequences are LNHDA and SQIVND (reference sequence).